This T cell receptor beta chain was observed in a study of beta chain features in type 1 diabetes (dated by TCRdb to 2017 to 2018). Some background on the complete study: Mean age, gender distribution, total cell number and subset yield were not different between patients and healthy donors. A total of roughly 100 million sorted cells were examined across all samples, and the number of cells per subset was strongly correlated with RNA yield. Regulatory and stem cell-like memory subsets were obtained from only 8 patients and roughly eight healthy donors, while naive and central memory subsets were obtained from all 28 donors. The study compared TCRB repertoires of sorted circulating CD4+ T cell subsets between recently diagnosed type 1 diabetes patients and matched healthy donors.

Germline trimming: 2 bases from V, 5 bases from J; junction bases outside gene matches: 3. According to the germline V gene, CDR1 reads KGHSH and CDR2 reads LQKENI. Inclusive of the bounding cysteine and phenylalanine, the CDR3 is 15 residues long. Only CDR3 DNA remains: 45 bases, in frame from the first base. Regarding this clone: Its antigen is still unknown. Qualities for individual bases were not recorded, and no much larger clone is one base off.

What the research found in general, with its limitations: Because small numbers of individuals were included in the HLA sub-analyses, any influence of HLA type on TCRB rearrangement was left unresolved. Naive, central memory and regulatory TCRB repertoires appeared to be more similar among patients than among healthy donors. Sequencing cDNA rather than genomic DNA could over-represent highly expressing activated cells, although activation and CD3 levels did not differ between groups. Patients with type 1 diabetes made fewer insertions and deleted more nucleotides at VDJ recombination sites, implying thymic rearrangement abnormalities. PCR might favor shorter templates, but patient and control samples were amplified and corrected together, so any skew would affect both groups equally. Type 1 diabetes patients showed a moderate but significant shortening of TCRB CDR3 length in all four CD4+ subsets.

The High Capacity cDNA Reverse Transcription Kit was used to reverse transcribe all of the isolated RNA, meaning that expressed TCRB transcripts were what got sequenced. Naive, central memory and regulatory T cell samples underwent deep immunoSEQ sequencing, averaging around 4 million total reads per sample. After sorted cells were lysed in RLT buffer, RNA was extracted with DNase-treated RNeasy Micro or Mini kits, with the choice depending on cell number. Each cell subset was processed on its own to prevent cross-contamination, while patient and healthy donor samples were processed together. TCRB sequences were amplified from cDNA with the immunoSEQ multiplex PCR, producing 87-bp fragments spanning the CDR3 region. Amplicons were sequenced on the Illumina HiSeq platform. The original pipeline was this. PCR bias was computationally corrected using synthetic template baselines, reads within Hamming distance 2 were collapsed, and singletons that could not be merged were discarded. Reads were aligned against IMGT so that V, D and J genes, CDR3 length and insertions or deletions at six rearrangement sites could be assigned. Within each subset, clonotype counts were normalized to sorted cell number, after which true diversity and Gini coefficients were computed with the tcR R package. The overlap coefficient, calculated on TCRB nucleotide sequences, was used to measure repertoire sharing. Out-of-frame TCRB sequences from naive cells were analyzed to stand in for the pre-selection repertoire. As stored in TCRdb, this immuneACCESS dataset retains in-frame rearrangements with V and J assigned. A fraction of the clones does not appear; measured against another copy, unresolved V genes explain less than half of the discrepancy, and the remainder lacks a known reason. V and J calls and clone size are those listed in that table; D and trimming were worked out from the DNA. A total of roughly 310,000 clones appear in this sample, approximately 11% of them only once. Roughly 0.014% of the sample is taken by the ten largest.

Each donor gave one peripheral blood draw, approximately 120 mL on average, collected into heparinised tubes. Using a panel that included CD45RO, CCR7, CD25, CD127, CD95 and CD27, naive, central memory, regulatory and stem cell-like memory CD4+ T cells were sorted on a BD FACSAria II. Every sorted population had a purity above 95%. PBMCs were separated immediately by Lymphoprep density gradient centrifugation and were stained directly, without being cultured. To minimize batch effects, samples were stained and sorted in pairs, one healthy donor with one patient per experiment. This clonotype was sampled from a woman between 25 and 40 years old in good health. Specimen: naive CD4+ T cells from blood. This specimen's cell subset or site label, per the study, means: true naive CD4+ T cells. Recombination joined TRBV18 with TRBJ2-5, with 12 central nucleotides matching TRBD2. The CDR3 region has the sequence CASSPSLAGGETQYF. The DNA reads TGTGCCAGCTCACCAAGCCTAGCGGGAGGGGAGACCCAGTACTTC.